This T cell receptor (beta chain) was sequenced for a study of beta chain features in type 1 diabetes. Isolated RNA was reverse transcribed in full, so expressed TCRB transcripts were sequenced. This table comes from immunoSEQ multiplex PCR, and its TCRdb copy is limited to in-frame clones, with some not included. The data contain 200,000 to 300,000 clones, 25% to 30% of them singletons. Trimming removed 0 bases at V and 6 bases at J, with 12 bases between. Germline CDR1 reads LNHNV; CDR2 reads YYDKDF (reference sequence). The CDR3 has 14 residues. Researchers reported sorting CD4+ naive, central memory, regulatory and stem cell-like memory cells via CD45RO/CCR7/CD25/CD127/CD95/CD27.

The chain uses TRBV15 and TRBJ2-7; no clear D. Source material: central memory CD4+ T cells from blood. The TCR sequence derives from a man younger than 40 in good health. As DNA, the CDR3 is TGTGCCACCAGCAGAGAAAAAGGTTTCCTCGAGCAGTACTTC. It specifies CATSREKGFLEQYF.